This TCR beta chain was retrieved from a study of control samples from healthy donors and cancer patients. Profiling relied on immunoSEQ multiplex PCR, and the TCRdb table lists in-frame clones only, not all of them. The sample holds around 97,000 clones; approximately 90% are singletons and the top ten take about 20%. The V gene's germline CDR1 is DFQATT and CDR2 SNEGSKA (reference sequence). The CDR3 is 10 amino acids. Trimming pared 0 bases from V and 14 bases from J, leaving 5 bases between. Specimen: PBMCs. The clonotype comes from a man aged 60-69 years with lung cancer. The chain uses TRBV20-1 and TRBJ1-6; no firm D call. The CDR3 DNA reads as TGCAGTGCTAGAGATGAGGCCCTCCACTTT. Amino acid sequence: CSARDEALHF.